This entry is about one T cell receptor beta chain. The length of the CDR3 is 14 residues. Trimming took off 3 bases at V and 4 bases at J, with 9 bases between the two ends. CDR1 is KGHSH and CDR2 is LQKENI in the germline V gene. Sequencing was performed with immunoSEQ multiplex PCR; in TCRdb, only in-frame clones are kept and a portion is missing. The data contain 85,000 to 90,000 clones, around nine tenths of them singletons. The source of the sample is a study of control samples from healthy donors and cancer patients. The chain carries TRBV18 and TRBJ2-2; the D gene could be TRBD1 or TRBD2 (6 bases each). The sequence was collected from a man aged 25 to 45 in good health. The sample comprised blood. The CDR3 DNA is TGTGCCAGCTCACCGCGGGACACCACCGGGGAGCTGTTTTTT. Amino acid sequence: CASSPRDTTGELFF.